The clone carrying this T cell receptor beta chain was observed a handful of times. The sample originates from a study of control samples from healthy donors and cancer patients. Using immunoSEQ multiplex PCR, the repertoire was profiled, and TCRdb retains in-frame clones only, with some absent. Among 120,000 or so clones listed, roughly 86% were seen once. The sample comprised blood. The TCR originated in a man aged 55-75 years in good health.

CDR3 sequence: CASSPGTLSPLHF. CDR3 nucleotides: TGTGCCAGCAGCCCCGGGACCCTTTCACCCCTCCACTTT. This chain joins TRBV6-6 and TRBJ1-6, with TRBD1 as a possible D gene (5 bases). The CDR3 totals 13 residues. Germline V CDR1 and CDR2: MNHNY, SVGAGI (reference sequence). Trimming shortened V by 6 bases and J by 9 bases, and 12 bases separated the two germline ends.